The clone carrying this TCR beta chain was recorded many times. These data come from a study of T cells in Graves' hyperthyroidism and ophthalmopathy. Criteria for exclusion of patients were uncontrolled infection, other autoimmune disease, pregnancy or lactation. The TCR beta CDR3 regions underwent amplification using RNA transcripts as the source. Researchers ran a first-round RT-PCR on the TCR CDR3 using the HTBI primer set. MiXCR was run by TCRdb on the multiplex PCR reads, yielding one entry per CDR3 protein. The sample carries nearly 600,000 distinct CDR3 sequences, 12% to 15% recorded once. The CDR3 runs 17 residues. J lost 3 bases, V lost 1 base, and 10 bases had no gene match.

Sequenced input: blood. This TCR derives from a woman under 30 with Graves' ophthalmopathy. This chain links TRBV12-3 or TRBV12-4 with TRBJ2-7; TRBD1 aligns across 9 bases. The CDR3 sequence: CASSLGQGGVYLYEQYF. CDR3 bases: TGTGCCAGCAGTTTAGGACAGGGGGGGGTTTATCTCTACGAGCAGTACTTC.